This TCR beta chain comes out of a study of T-cell reconstitution after alpha-beta-depleted transplantation in children. Whole-study results and caveats: Surviving recipient T cells and thymic progenitors produced the high day-60 TCRbeta diversity seen in some patients. A year post-transplant, T-cell counts and diversity derived mostly from newly produced T cells.

This CDR3 has 17 residues. After removal of 1 base from V and 5 bases from J, the junction contained 11 bases not matched to a gene. Germline values: CDR1 LGHNA, CDR2 YSLEER. The TCRbeta library incorporated unique molecular identifiers. From the PCR reads, TCRdb called clonotypes with MiXCR, one entry per CDR3 protein. The sample has about 78,000 distinct CDR3 sequences; 14% are singletons. This clonotype was counted at least ten times. The antigen remains unidentified. The sequencing used PBMCs, mostly from graft donor cells, collected 180 days after TCRalphabeta/CD19-depleted stem cell transplant. The chain employs TRBV4-3 and TRBJ2-4, with 7 bases lining up with TRBD2. The origin of this receptor is a male patient aged 2-15 years who had a stem cell transplant for acute lymphoblastic leukemia, so the T cells may come from the graft donor. The CDR3 loop is CASSQGPSGRVQNIQYF. The CDR3 DNA sequence: TGCGCCAGCAGCCAAGGTCCGTCGGGGAGGGTCCAAAACATTCAGTACTTC.